Reported below is one TCR beta chain. The data were taken from a study of blood T cell repertoires in COVID-19. Profiling relied on immunoSEQ multiplex PCR, and the TCRdb table lists in-frame clones only, not all of them. The sample shows some 380,000 clones, 87% of them seen only once. Germline V gene data show CDR1 as MNHEY and CDR2 as SMNVEV (reference sequence). The V gene end was trimmed by 2 bases and the J gene end by 4 bases; junction bases not matched to a gene: 4. There are 15 residues in the CDR3. The V call is TRBV27, the J call TRBJ1-2; 10 positions match TRBD1. This TCR came from a man in his thirties or forties who had recovered from COVID-19. Sequencing was carried out using PBMCs or T cells enriched from blood (not recorded which). CDR3 residues: CASSLTGTGAYGYTF. The CDR3 coding sequence is TGTGCCAGCAGTTTAACCGGGACAGGGGCCTATGGCTACACCTTC.